The 30 T cell receptor beta chains reported below all come from one sample, sequenced in a study of T cell repertoires in cytomegalovirus infection. These TCRs' antigens remain unknown. TCRdb re-analysed the reads in MiXCR, keeping a single row per CDR3 protein. The data contain around 300,000 distinct CDR3 sequences, approximately 25% of them singletons. The source was cultured PBMCs, collected from culture after CMV antigen stimulation. The receptor set was obtained from a human donor in good health (CMV status not recorded). Some clones in this sample may be carry-over from other donors' samples.

The chain carries TRBV6-6 and TRBJ2-7; perhaps TRBD1 as D (5 bases). The CDR3 extends over 16 amino acids. Germline V gene data show CDR1 as MNHNY and CDR2 as SVGAGI (reference sequence). Between the trimmed V and J ends, which lost 2 bases and 4 bases, there was a span of 18 bases. The CDR3 is CASSYNQGRVAYEQYV. CDR3 coding DNA: TGTGCCAGCAGTTACAATCAGGGCAGGGTCGCGTACGAGCAGTACGTC.

This clonotype was seen only a few times. The J gene is TRBJ2-1, the V gene TRBV27; the D call may be TRBD1 or TRBD2 (5 bases each). CDR1 MNHEY and CDR2 SMNVEV come from the germline V gene (reference sequence). The CDR3 consists of 17 residues. Trimming stripped 5 bases from V and 6 bases from J, with 23 bases between. CDR3 in DNA: TGTGCCAGCAGTCCATCCGCCGGGACCAATTGGCTCAATGAGCAGTTCTTC. It codes for CASSPSAGTNWLNEQFF.

The V and J genes are TRBV7-8 and TRBJ2-7, with D hard to call. Trimming pared 0 bases from V and 4 bases from J, leaving 7 bases between. This CDR3 region has 13 residues. Germline V gene lookup returns CDR1 SGHVS and CDR2 FQNEAQ. The DNA of the CDR3 is TGTGCCAGCAGCTTAGCGGTAGAGTACGAGCAGTACGTC. Its protein is CASSLAVEYEQYV.

J is TRBJ2-1 and V is TRBV4-3, with 7 positions matching TRBD1. The CDR3 is 15 residues long. The trim removed 1 base at V and 6 bases at J, leaving 6 bases unmatched. Per germline, CDR1 LGHNA and CDR2 YSLEER. The CDR3: CASSQVGHRGNEQFF. For the CDR3, the DNA is TGCGCCAGCAGCCAAGTTGGTCACAGGGGCAATGAGCAGTTCTTC.

This chain connects TRBV12-3 or TRBV12-4 to TRBJ2-1; 7 nucleotides align to TRBD1. J gave up 9 bases and V 6 bases, and 8 bases lay outside the gene matches. This CDR3 region has 13 residues. CDR3 sequence (DNA): TGTGCCAGCAGGGCCGATGAGGGGGCTGAGCAGTTCTTC. Amino acid sequence: CASRADEGAEQFF.

This chain uses TRBV12-5 with TRBJ2-2; TRBD2 might be the D (6 bases). V lost 6 bases, J lost 8 bases, and 16 bases lay in between. The CDR3 length is 14 residues. CDR1 is LGHNT, CDR2 FRNRAP, per germline. The chain's CDR3 is CASGELGLAGELFF. DNA of the CDR3: TGTGCTAGTGGGGAACTTGGGCTAGCGGGGGAGCTGTTTTTT.

The rearrangement uses TRBV6-2 or TRBV6-3 and TRBJ2-3; unclear D gene. CDR1 and CDR2 from the germline V gene are MNHEY and SVGEGT. The CDR3 sequence is 12 residues long. V dropped 4 bases and J dropped 7 bases, with 9 bases sitting between them. The CDR3 protein is CASSSAIHTQYF. CDR3 sequence (DNA): TGTGCCAGCAGTTCGGCGATCCATACGCAGTATTTT.

The CDR3 is CASSWSRDSGYTF. CDR3 sequence (DNA): TGTGCCAGCAGTTGGTCCCGGGATAGTGGCTACACCTTC. This chain joins TRBV6-2 or TRBV6-3 and TRBJ1-2; D call uncertain. This CDR3 comprises 13 residues. Trimming cost V 4 bases and J 7 bases, with 13 bases left between them. Germline V CDR1 and CDR2: MNHEY, SVGEGT.

V and J are TRBV27 and TRBJ1-2; D gene ambiguous. The CDR3 extends over 13 amino acids. Per germline, CDR1 MNHEY and CDR2 SMNVEV (reference sequence). V gave up 4 bases and J gave up 7 bases, with 13 bases separating them. The CDR3, as DNA: TGTGCCAGCAGTTACGGAGCCCTAGGTGGCTACACCTTC. This codes for CASSYGALGGYTF.

V gene TRBV4-3 combines with J gene TRBJ2-7; D possibly corresponds to TRBD2 (7 bases). V shed 0 bases and J shed 2 bases, with 17 bases lying between them. The germline V gene has CDR1 LGHNA and CDR2 YSLEER. The CDR3 contains 17 residues. The CDR3 protein is CASSQDRRGGLPYEQYF. As DNA, the CDR3 is TGCGCCAGCAGCCAAGATCGTCGCGGGGGCCTTCCCTACGAGCAGTACTTC.

The CDR3 nucleotides read TGTGCCAGCAGTTTATTGTCCCCGGCCGGGGAGCTGTTTTTT. This encodes CASSLLSPAGELFF. The V and J genes are TRBV28 and TRBJ2-2; D not certain. Trimming shortened V by 1 base and J by 6 bases, and 9 bases separated the two germline ends. Per the germline V gene, CDR1 is MDHEN and CDR2 is SYDVKM. The CDR3 has 14 residues.

This chain links TRBV7-9 with TRBJ1-4, with D tentatively TRBD1 (5 bases). With 2 bases removed from V and 7 bases from J, the gap between germline ends came to 14 bases. There are 15 residues in the CDR3. CDR1 and CDR2 (germline): SEHNR, FQNEAQ (reference sequence). The CDR3 DNA sequence: TGTGCCAGCAGCTTATATCCGGGGCGGACTGAAAAACTGTTTTTT. The encoded protein is CASSLYPGRTEKLFF.

The rearrangement uses TRBV19 and TRBJ2-1; perhaps TRBD2 as D (5 bases). Germline CDR1 and CDR2: LNHDA and SQIVND (reference sequence). The CDR3 runs 13 residues. V was shortened by 3 bases and J by 6 bases, with 9 bases between the two germline ends. CDR3 DNA: TGTGCCAGTAGTATCGGGAACTCCAATGAGCAGTTCTTC. This codes for CASSIGNSNEQFF.

This clonotype has just a few counts. V is TRBV19 and J is TRBJ1-1; 7 bases are shared with TRBD1. Trimming at V came to 3 bases and at J to 10 bases, leaving 11 bases not matched to a gene. The CDR3 covers 14 residues. Germline CDR1 is LNHDA and CDR2 is SQIVND (reference sequence). The CDR3 loop reads CASSMTGFQRSAFF. CDR3 bases: TGTGCCAGTAGTATGACAGGGTTTCAGCGTTCAGCTTTCTTT.

There are many counts of this clonotype. The chain uses TRBV7-2 and TRBJ2-3, with 10 nucleotides matching TRBD1. The trim removed 6 bases at V and 2 bases at J, leaving 8 bases unmatched. CDR1 and CDR2 from the germline V gene are SGHTA and FQGNSA. The CDR3 covers 16 residues. CDR3 DNA sequence: TGTGCCAGCAGGGATCCGGGACAGGGGACCACAGATACGCAGTATTTT. Amino acid sequence: CASRDPGQGTTDTQYF.

This clonotype was observed many times. This chain connects TRBV7-8 to TRBJ2-7, with D possibly being TRBD2 (6 bases). The CDR3 spans 14 residues. V gave up 2 bases and J gave up 3 bases, with 11 bases separating them. The germline V gene has CDR1 SGHVS and CDR2 FQNEAQ. The CDR3: CASSLNPSVYEQYF. CDR3 sequence (DNA): TGTGCCAGCAGCTTAAATCCTAGCGTCTACGAGCAGTACTTC.

This clonotype was observed at least ten times. V usage is TRBV11-2 and J usage is TRBJ1-4; TRBD1 might be the D (5 bases). V shed 5 bases and J shed 6 bases, with 16 bases lying between them. The CDR3 length is 15 residues. Germline V gene sequence: CDR1 SGHAT, CDR2 FQNNGV. This CDR3 is CASSAGLLGDEKLFF. In DNA, the CDR3 is TGTGCCAGCAGCGCCGGCCTCTTGGGGGATGAAAAACTGTTTTTT.

This clonotype turned up a few times. The chain uses TRBV11-2 and TRBJ1-6; D may be TRBD1 (5 bases). Germline-derived CDR1 and CDR2 are SGHAT and FQNNGV. Trimming left V 4 bases short and J 2 bases short, with 6 bases between. This CDR3 has 14 amino acids. The CDR3 DNA sequence: TGTGCCAGCAGCTCCAGGGCCTATAATTCACCCCTCCACTTT. Translated, it gives CASSSRAYNSPLHF.

Only a few counts were recorded for this clonotype. CDR3 amino acids: CASSLWVRTEAFF. CDR3 in DNA: TGTGCCAGCAGTCTGTGGGTGCGGACTGAAGCTTTCTTT. This chain joins TRBV28 and TRBJ1-1; D unresolved. This CDR3 region has 13 residues. Trimming took 5 bases from V and 5 from J, leaving 12 bases between them. CDR1 is MDHEN and CDR2 is SYDVKM in the germline V gene. The full variable domain, rest sourced from reference TRBV28 and TRBJ1-1, is DVKVTQSSRYLVKRTGEKVFLECVQDMDHENMFWYRQDPGLGLRLIYFSYDVKMKEKGDIPEGYSVSREKKERFSLILESASTNQTSMYLCASSLWVRTEAFFGQGTRLTVV.

This clonotype has ten or more counts. The gene calls are TRBV7-9 and TRBJ2-7; 10 bases agree with TRBD2. Germline CDR1 SEHNR, CDR2 FQNEAQ (reference sequence). The trim removed 5 bases at V and 0 bases at J, leaving 10 bases unmatched. The CDR3 runs 17 residues. CDR3 amino acids: CASSEAFGLADSYEQYF. CDR3 DNA sequence: TGTGCCAGCAGCGAAGCGTTCGGACTAGCGGACTCCTACGAGCAGTACTTC.

V is TRBV20-1 and J is TRBJ2-1, with 8 bases matching TRBD2. This CDR3 comprises 17 residues. The germline V gene encodes CDR1 DFQATT and CDR2 SNEGSKA (reference sequence). After removal of 6 bases from V and 0 bases from J, the junction contained 13 bases not matched to a gene. The CDR3 loop is CSAPRLAGSSSYNEQFF. DNA of the CDR3: TGCAGTGCCCCGAGGCTAGCGGGTAGTAGCTCCTACAATGAGCAGTTCTTC.

This clonotype turned up a few times. The chain couples TRBV25-1 to TRBJ1-1, with D possibly being TRBD1 (5 bases). Germline loops: CDR1 MGHDK, CDR2 SYGVNS. Trimming removed 3 bases from V and 10 bases from J, with 15 bases in between. The CDR3 is 13 amino acids. CDR3 protein: CASSDVRGTGAFF. CDR3 DNA sequence: TGTGCCAGCAGTGACGTTCGAGGGACGGGAGCTTTCTTT.

The chain couples TRBV5-5 to TRBJ1-1, with TRBD1 as a possible D gene (5 bases). The germline CDR1 and CDR2 sequences are SGHKS and YYEKEE (reference sequence). V lost 2 bases and J lost 8, with 10 bases in between. This CDR3 spans 12 amino acids. CDR3: CASSFEWTEAFF. In DNA, the CDR3 is TGTGCCAGCAGCTTTGAGTGGACAGAAGCTTTCTTT. The full variable domain, its missing parts supplied by reference TRBV5-5 and TRBJ1-1, is DAGVTQSPTHLIKTRGQQVTLRCSPISGHKSVSWYQQVLGQGPQFIFQYYEKEERGRGNFPDRFSARQFPNYSSELNVNALLLGDSALYLCASSFEWTEAFFGQGTRLTVV.

The table lists this clonotype with many counts. The chain combines TRBV7-2 with TRBJ1-2; 9 bases match TRBD1. V shed 4 bases and J 6 bases; nucleotides not matched to a gene: 9. CDR1 and CDR2 (germline): SGHTA, FQGNSA. This CDR3 is 15 amino acids long. CDR3 region: CASSWRGQGHDGYTF. As DNA, the CDR3 is TGTGCCAGCAGCTGGAGAGGACAGGGGCACGATGGCTACACCTTC.

This rearrangement joins TRBV7-9 to TRBJ2-2, with 8 bases fitting TRBD1. The CDR3 covers 15 residues. Germline CDR1 reads SEHNR; CDR2 reads FQNEAQ (reference sequence). V was clipped by 4 bases and J by 2 bases; unmatched bases: 3. The CDR3 sequence: CASSSGQGNTGELFF. The CDR3 nucleotides are TGTGCCAGCAGCTCCGGACAGGGTAACACCGGGGAGCTGTTTTTT.

This chain's CDR3 is CASSITTDEQFF. In nucleotides, the CDR3 is TGTGCCAGTAGTATCACTACAGATGAGCAGTTCTTC. The chain couples TRBV19 to TRBJ2-1; the D is unclear. The CDR3 is 12 amino acids. Trimming took 3 bases from V and 8 from J, leaving 8 bases between them. CDR1 LNHDA and CDR2 SQIVND come from the germline V gene (reference sequence). Supplemented by reference TRBV19 and TRBJ2-1, the full variable domain reads DGGITQSPKYLFRKEGQNVTLSCEQNLNHDAMYWYRQDPGQGLRLIYYSQIVNDFQKGDIAEGYSVSREKKESFPLTVTSAQKNPTAFYLCASSITTDEQFFGPGTRLTVL.

This clonotype appeared once. The chain recombines TRBV7-2 with TRBJ1-2; a weak D match, TRBD1 (5 bases). CDR3 size: 14 residues. Germline values: CDR1 SGHTA, CDR2 FQGNSA. Trimming left V 2 bases short and J 5 bases short, with 12 bases between. The chain's CDR3 is CASSLPGIGYGYTF. CDR3 DNA: TGTGCCAGCAGCTTACCAGGGATCGGGTATGGCTACACCTTC.

This chain joins TRBV11-2 and TRBJ2-5; unclear D gene. The CDR3 extends over 13 amino acids. CDR1 and CDR2 from the germline V gene are SGHAT and FQNNGV. V was shortened by 5 bases and J by 5 bases, with 12 bases between the two germline ends. Here the CDR3 DNA reads TGTGCCAGCAGCCCGTCGGGTGCGGAGACCCAGTACTTC. Translated, it gives CASSPSGAETQYF.

This chain links TRBV6-6 with TRBJ2-3; a weak D match, TRBD2 (6 bases). There are 19 residues in the CDR3. CDR1 and CDR2 from the germline V gene are MNHNY and SVGAGI (reference sequence). V was trimmed by 6 bases and J by 0 bases, leaving 25 bases between them. The CDR3 is CASSYDSRLGRTSTDTQYF. The DNA for the CDR3 is TGTGCCAGCAGCTACGATTCCCGACTAGGAAGAACTAGCACAGATACGCAGTATTTT.

The chain combines TRBV6-2 or TRBV6-3 with TRBJ2-1; 10 bases fit TRBD1. This CDR3 has 18 amino acids. Germline CDR1 is MNHEY and CDR2 is SVGEGT. J was trimmed by 0 bases and V by 6 bases; bases with no gene match: 11. The CDR3 DNA is TGTGCCAGCAGCCCCCGGGACAGGGGCCAGGTCTCCTACAATGAGCAGTTCTTC. It translates to CASSPRDRGQVSYNEQFF.